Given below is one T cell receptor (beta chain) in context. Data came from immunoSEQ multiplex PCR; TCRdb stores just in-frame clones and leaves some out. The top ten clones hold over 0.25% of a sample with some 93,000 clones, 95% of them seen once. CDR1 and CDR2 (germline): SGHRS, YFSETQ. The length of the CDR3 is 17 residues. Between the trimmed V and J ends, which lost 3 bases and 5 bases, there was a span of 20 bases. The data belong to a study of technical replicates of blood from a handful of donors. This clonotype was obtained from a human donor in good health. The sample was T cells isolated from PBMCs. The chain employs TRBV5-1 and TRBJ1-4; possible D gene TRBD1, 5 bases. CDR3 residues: CASSSGPLGTGNEKLFF. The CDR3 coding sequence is TGCGCCAGCAGCTCGGGCCCGCTGGGTACAGGAAATGAAAAACTGTTTTTT.